This T cell receptor beta chain was found in a study of chemoradiotherapy in HPV16-positive cancers (dated by TCRdb to 2022 to 2024). Regarding the study in general: Using functional T-cell assays on cells from a couple of HPV16-positive patients, the researchers defined candidate HPV-specific T-cell clones and common TCR motifs. The study asked whether T-cell immunity against the HPV oncoproteins E6 and E7 changes during chemoradiotherapy and whether it affects survival. The candidate HPV-specific TCRs and motifs were then tracked in TCR repertoires from around 93 patients with HPV-related cancers.

Repertoires were sampled repeatedly over the course of chemoradiotherapy, so clonal expansion could be followed in the tumor microenvironment. Study-level results and caveats: The survival association was reported for HPV16-positive patients, and the functional definition of HPV-specific T cells was derived from only two HPV16-positive patients. In HPV16-positive patients, expansion of HPV-responsive T cells during chemoradiotherapy was associated with improved recurrence-free survival. Expansion of candidate HPV-specific clones and E7-related TCR motifs was observed in the tumor microenvironment during treatment, whereas no such expansion was observed for non-HPV-specific T cells.

Concerning this clone itself: Its antigen specificity is not known. Base quality data are lacking; no much larger clone is found one base away.

The germline V gene sets CDR1 to SGHAT and CDR2 to FQNNGV. V and J lose 6 bases and 1 base, and a span of 10 bases separates them. The CDR3 runs 13 residues from the cysteine to the phenylalanine. Just CDR3 DNA is preserved here, 39 bases in frame from base 1. Receptor libraries were prepared by the immunoSEQ multiplex PCR assay. As stored in TCRdb, this immuneACCESS dataset retains in-frame rearrangements with V and J assigned. A fraction of the clones does not appear; measured against another copy, unresolved V genes explain less than half of the discrepancy, and the remainder lacks a known reason. For this sample there are more than 25,000 clones; about 93% appear just once. The ten largest clones represent under 20% of the sample.

This material consisted of blood, taken from a patient who underwent chemoradiotherapy. Recombination linked TRBV11-2 to TRBJ2-7; possibly the D gene is TRBD2, per 5 matching bases. The clonotype was recovered from a human donor with HPV-associated anogenital cancer. The CDR3 reads as follows: CASSRTESYEQYF. The base sequence is TGTGCCAGCAGTCGGACTGAATCCTACGAGCAGTACTTC.